A selection of T cell receptor beta chains follows, all from one sample in a study of blood T cell repertoires in COVID-19. TCRdb's copy holds only in-frame clones and misses some; the assay was immunoSEQ multiplex PCR. The profile shows some 350,000 clones, roughly 84% of them singletons. What was sequenced was PBMCs or T cells enriched from blood (not recorded which). These receptors originate from a woman in her twenties or thirties who had recovered from COVID-19. CDR3s include the opening cysteine and the closing phenylalanine or tryptophan. Each record gives: D gene, V gene, clone size, J gene, CDR3 DNA, CDR3 protein. D genes are given only for firm matches. Not every row has a clone size; where given, it reads once, few, many or a size class.

TRBD1	TRBV5-1	NA	TRBJ1-1	TGCGCCAGCAGCCCAAGGACAGGCAACACTGAAGCTTTCTTT	CASSPRTGNTEAFF
TRBD2	TRBV4-1	NA	TRBJ2-7	TGCGCCAGCAGCCAAGAACAGCGGGGGCCCGAGCAGTACTTC	CASSQEQRGPEQYF
TRBD2	TRBV28	NA	TRBJ2-1	TGTGCCAGCAGTTCGAGCGGGATTTCCTACAATGAGCAGTTCTTC	CASSSSGISYNEQFF
TRBD1	TRBV30	NA	TRBJ1-4	TGTGCCTGGAGTAGACAGGGCTTTGAAAAACTGTTTTTT	CAWSRQGFEKLFF
NA	TRBV7-9	few	TRBJ1-2	TGTGCCAGCAGCTCCTCGACACCTCCGGATGGCTACACCTTC	CASSSSTPPDGYTF
NA	TRBV29-1	NA	TRBJ2-1	TGCAGCGTTGATGAGGAAACGTTCTCCTACAATGAGCAGTTCTTC	CSVDEETFSYNEQFF
NA	TRBV28	NA	TRBJ1-2	TGTGCCAGCAGTTCCCCAGGGAACTATGGCTACACCTTC	CASSSPGNYGYTF
TRBD1	TRBV19	NA	TRBJ2-7	TGTGCCAGTAGTATCTCCACCGGGACAGGTTGGGACGAGCAGTACTTC	CASSISTGTGWDEQYF
TRBD2	TRBV28	NA	TRBJ2-7	TGTGCCAGCCAACGGGGGGTCCGCGAGCAGTACTTC	CASQRGVREQYF
NA	TRBV12-5	NA	TRBJ1-2	TGTGCTAGTGGTCTGCCCGACACCTTGGAAGGCTACACCTTC	CASGLPDTLEGYTF
NA	TRBV9	NA	TRBJ2-1	TGTGCCAGCAGCCCAAGCGTCTACAATGAGCAGTTCTTC	CASSPSVYNEQFF
NA	TRBV9	once	TRBJ2-3	TGTGCCAGCAGCGTAGGAGGCGGGGACCCAGATACGCAGTATTTT	CASSVGGGDPDTQYF
NA	TRBV5-4	NA	TRBJ2-1	TGTGCCAGCCAAGCGAACTCCTACAATGAGCAGTTCTTC	CASQANSYNEQFF